The entry that follows covers one T cell receptor beta chain sequence. Its antigen specificity is not known. The record has no base qualities; no much larger clone is one base away. Donors formed part of the validation cohort, which comprised about 130 subjects and was distinct from the first cohort of roughly 600 subjects. Its CDR3 holds 14 amino acids, cysteine through phenylalanine. Just CDR3 DNA is preserved here, 42 bases in frame from base 1. CDR1 SGHDN and CDR2 FVKESK are derived from the germline V gene. V lost 4 bases and J lost 5 bases, and the count of bases not matched to a germline gene is 5. The data are from a study of cytomegalovirus exposure and HLA in healthy donors (dated by TCRdb to between 2016 and 2019). Broadly, across the study: According to a later analysis, one platform produced both the roughly 130 validation repertoires and the 720 or so repertoires of the first cohort. High-throughput TCR immunosequencing, statistical association of individual TCRs with disease status, and machine learning were combined to predict cytomegalovirus infection status. A separate validation cohort of 100 to 150 different subjects was used in addition to the roughly 720-subject first cohort. The study was designed to test whether signatures of past pathogen exposure could be identified by cataloging public T cell receptors.

Receptor amplification or capture employed the immunoSEQ multiplex PCR assay. Per the authors' processing: A statistical classification framework was developed to diagnose cytomegalovirus status using the catalog of TCR beta chain sequences. Here the immuneACCESS table is served through TCRdb, limited to in-frame sequences with V and J called. Missing clones are a known gap in these copies; in checked studies unresolved V genes cover under half, and the rest lacks a known reason. V, J and clone size reflect that table, while D and trimming were determined from the DNA. This sample lists around 250,000 clones; 90% were detected once. Roughly 0.38% of the sample comes from the top ten. Results and caveats for the whole study, not just this receptor: In the study, approximately 160 TCR beta chains were listed as associated with cytomegalovirus. Across donors, most TCR sequences were observed very rarely, whereas some public TCRs were present in many individuals. Subsequent analysis determined that TCRs grouped into clusters in the first cohort also showed a tendency toward co-occurrence across the 120 or so validation repertoires, and approximately 94% of cluster scores exceeded 0. The classifier was reported to diagnose cytomegalovirus status with high specificity and sensitivity in both the original and validation cohorts. All 120 or so repertoires were used to score co-occurrence in the validation cohort in a later analysis, because that analysis had no HLA typing for the cohort. Three of the identified cytomegalovirus-associated TCR beta chains were confirmed in vitro to be specific for cytomegalovirus antigens. The authors suggested that the approach could potentially be extended to other disease states and immunological phenotypes.

The chain employs TRBV14 and TRBJ1-5, with TRBD1 identical over 7 junction bases. This receptor was identified in a young woman in good health and CMV-seronegative. The source material was PBMCs. The sequenced DNA is TGTGCCAGCAGCCCAACAGGGGCCGATCAGCCCCAGCATTTT. Its amino acids are CASSPTGADQPQHF.